A selection of T cell receptor beta chains follows, all from one sample in a study of a mutant IDH1 vaccine in newly diagnosed glioma. Clones were sequenced by immunoSEQ multiplex PCR, and TCRdb holds only the in-frame ones, with some missing. The table lists tens of thousands of clones, just over 85% of them singletons. Sequencing was performed on PBMCs, taken from a glioma patient treated with radiotherapy, temozolomide or both. The receptors derive from a man aged 30 to 39 with glioma. Each CDR3 is given with its conserved first and last residue. A D gene is named only where the DNA matches it firmly. Rows give clone size only sometimes, using once, few, many, or a class for an expanded clone.

d_call	v_call	j_call	clone_size	cdr3_aa	cdr3_nt
.	TRBV5-1	TRBJ2-7	.	CASSLDPREQYF	TGCGCCAGCAGCTTGGACCCCCGCGAGCAGTACTTC
TRBD1	TRBV7-9	TRBJ2-7	.	CASSLYPGQLYEQYF	TGTGCCAGCAGCTTGTACCCGGGACAGCTCTACGAGCAGTACTTC
.	TRBV15	TRBJ2-5	.	CATSSLGAGQETQYF	TGTGCCACCAGCAGCCTCGGGGCGGGGCAAGAGACCCAGTACTTC
.	TRBV19	TRBJ1-5	once	CASSIVGQGLQPQHF	TGTGCCAGTAGTATAGTAGGACAAGGGTTGCAGCCCCAGCATTTT
TRBD1	TRBV19	TRBJ2-7	.	CASMASGQGGRQYF	TGTGCCAGTATGGCCTCGGGACAGGGAGGGAGGCAGTACTTC
.	TRBV28	TRBJ1-6	.	CASSFVPPLHF	TGTGCCAGCAGTTTTGTCCCACCCCTCCACTTT
TRBD1	TRBV9	TRBJ2-5	.	CASSQTGRSETQYF	TGTGCCAGCAGCCAGACAGGGAGATCGGAGACCCAGTACTTC
.	TRBV27	TRBJ1-1	.	CASSFLMNTEAFF	TGTGCCAGCAGTTTTCTTATGAACACTGAAGCTTTCTTT
.	TRBV10-1	TRBJ1-1	.	CASSGQNTEAFF	TGCGCCAGCAGCGGACAGAACACTGAAGCTTTCTTT
.	TRBV7-9	TRBJ2-3	.	CASSPRLGDTQYF	TGTGCCAGCAGCCCACGTCTCGGAGATACGCAGTATTTT
TRBD1	TRBV4-1	TRBJ1-6	.	CASSLRAPTGRNSPLHF	TGCGCCAGCAGCCTCAGGGCCCCGACAGGGAGGAATTCACCCCTCCACTTT
.	TRBV5-5	TRBJ1-1	.	CASSSAGITDTEAFF	TGTGCCAGCAGTTCTGCAGGGATAACAGACACTGAAGCTTTCTTT
.	TRBV15	TRBJ1-1	.	CATSRARLEHPEAFF	TGTGCCACCAGCAGAGCTCGCTTGGAGCATCCTGAAGCTTTCTTT
TRBD1	TRBV6-1	TRBJ1-5	few	CASNEPMDRGNGDQPQHF	TGTGCCAGCAATGAGCCTATGGACAGGGGTAACGGGGATCAGCCCCAGCATTTT
.	TRBV10-2	TRBJ1-6	once	CASSAHLSNSPLHF	TGCGCCAGCAGTGCACATCTTAGCAATTCACCCCTCCACTTT
.	TRBV7-6	TRBJ2-1	.	CASSLGIGLNEQFF	TGTGCCAGCAGCTTGGGAATCGGGCTTAATGAGCAGTTCTTC
TRBD2	TRBV27	TRBJ2-7	.	CASSLGSGVYEQYF	TGTGCCAGCAGCCTCGGGAGCGGGGTTTACGAGCAGTACTTC
.	TRBV5-1	TRBJ2-2	.	CASSLQSGELFF	TGCGCCAGCAGCTTGCAGAGCGGGGAGCTGTTTTTT
TRBD1	TRBV19	TRBJ1-2	.	CASSIGTGNYGYTF	TGTGCCAGTAGTATCGGGACAGGGAACTATGGCTACACCTTC
.	TRBV28	TRBJ2-7	.	CASSNGTQPLSYEQYF	TGTGCCAGCAGTAACGGGACTCAACCTCTCTCCTACGAGCAGTACTTC
.	TRBV7-6	TRBJ2-7	.	CAGSALPGTETYEQYF	TGTGCCGGCAGCGCACTACCCGGGACGGAGACCTACGAGCAGTACTTC
TRBD1	TRBV7-9	TRBJ1-2	once	CASSLGQGAVYGYTF	TGTGCCAGCAGCTTAGGGCAGGGGGCGGTCTATGGCTACACCTTC
TRBD2	TRBV4-1	TRBJ2-7	.	CASSQEPGLAGAAAF	TGCGCCAGCAGCCAAGAGCCGGGACTAGCGGGGGCGGCCGCCTTC
.	TRBV5-4	TRBJ1-2	once	CASSPPAGYNYGYTF	TGTGCCAGCAGTCCCCCGGCGGGTTATAACTATGGCTACACCTTC
.	TRBV4-1	TRBJ2-7	.	CASSQDHGRGGWNEQYF	TGCGCCAGCAGCCAAGATCATGGGAGAGGTGGGTGGAACGAGCAGTACTTC
.	TRBV27	TRBJ2-5	.	CASSFLKGYQETQYF	TGTGCCAGCAGTTTCCTGAAAGGGTACCAAGAGACCCAGTACTTC
.	TRBV18	TRBJ1-6	few	CASSPQGNNSPLHF	TGTGCCAGCTCACCTCAGGGTAATAATTCACCCCTCCACTTT
.	TRBV19	TRBJ1-2	.	CASSTVNRDKDYGYTF	TGTGCCAGTAGTACCGTTAACCGGGACAAGGACTATGGCTACACCTTC
TRBD2	TRBV10-3	TRBJ2-7	once	CAISFWTSGGVRLYEQYF	TGTGCCATCAGTTTTTGGACTAGCGGGGGGGTTCGATTGTACGAGCAGTACTTC
.	TRBV6-5	TRBJ1-1	.	CASSYSGSKNTEAFF	TGTGCCAGCAGTTACTCGGGGTCCAAGAACACTGAAGCTTTCTTT
.	TRBV7-6	TRBJ2-5	.	CASSYGTAQETQYF	TGTGCCAGCAGCTATGGGACGGCCCAAGAGACCCAGTACTTC
TRBD1	TRBV6-6	TRBJ2-7	.	CASRQPRDRALEQYF	TGTGCCAGCAGACAACCCCGGGACAGGGCCCTCGAGCAGTACTTC
.	TRBV19	TRBJ2-3	.	CASSIEDFSTDTQYF	TGTGCCAGTAGTATAGAGGATTTCAGCACAGATACGCAGTATTTT
.	TRBV19	TRBJ1-2	.	CASSKEAARYGYTF	TGTGCCAGTAGTAAAGAGGCAGCCCGTTATGGCTACACCTTC
.	TRBV13	TRBJ2-7	.	CASSLGLGESAYEQYF	TGTGCCAGCAGCTTAGGCCTCGGGGAAAGCGCCTACGAGCAGTACTTC
TRBD1	TRBV28	TRBJ2-4	.	CASSSPLRTGGESHIQYF	TGTGCCAGCAGCTCCCCGCTCAGGACAGGGGGCGAGAGTCACATTCAGTACTTC
TRBD1	TRBV5-1	TRBJ1-2	.	CASSEGQIYGYTF	TGCGCCAGCAGCGAGGGACAGATCTATGGCTACACCTTC
TRBD1	TRBV7-8	TRBJ2-2	.	CASSLRDRVGLSNTGELFF	TGTGCCAGCAGCTTACGGGACAGGGTTGGATTGTCGAACACCGGGGAGCTGTTTTTT
TRBD1	TRBV6-1	TRBJ2-7	.	CASSRRDRDYEQYF	TGTGCCAGCAGCCGCCGGGACAGAGACTACGAGCAGTACTTC
.	TRBV5-6	TRBJ1-1	few	CASSLVTEQKNTEAFF	TGTGCCAGCAGCTTGGTCACCGAACAAAAGAACACTGAAGCTTTCTTT
.	TRBV28	TRBJ2-7	.	CASMDYHREQYF	TGTGCCAGCATGGACTACCACCGCGAGCAGTACTTC
.	TRBV5-1	TRBJ2-7	.	CASSSRTNSYEQYF	TGCGCCAGCAGCTCGAGGACAAACTCCTACGAGCAGTACTTC
.	TRBV10-3	TRBJ2-3	.	CAISEGVGQRASDTQYF	TGTGCCATCAGTGAGGGAGTTGGACAGAGGGCTTCAGATACGCAGTATTTT
.	TRBV5-6	TRBJ1-3	.	CASSLGGAGNTIYF	TGTGCCAGCAGCTTGGGGGGTGCTGGAAACACCATATATTTT
.	TRBV5-4	TRBJ2-5	.	CASSLAQAETQYF	TGTGCCAGCAGCTTGGCCCAGGCAGAGACCCAGTACTTC
TRBD2	TRBV11-2	TRBJ2-5	.	CASSSGLRETQYF	TGTGCCAGCAGCTCGGGACTACGAGAGACCCAGTACTTC
.	TRBV7-9	TRBJ2-7	.	CASSLVSYTTDEQYF	TGTGCCAGCAGCTTAGTGTCTTATACGACAGACGAGCAGTACTTC
.	TRBV28	TRBJ2-3	.	CASSLTRTQYF	TGTGCCAGCAGTCTAACTAGGACGCAGTATTTT
.	TRBV4-2	TRBJ2-7	once	CASSQEGGQSYEQYF	TGTGCCAGCAGCCAAGAGGGGGGACAGTCCTACGAGCAGTACTTC
TRBD2	TRBV7-6	TRBJ2-1	.	CASSPLFASGTSGESSYNEQFF	TGTGCCAGCAGTCCTCTTTTTGCTTCCGGGACTAGCGGGGAGAGCTCCTACAATGAGCAGTTCTTC
TRBD1	TRBV19	TRBJ2-7	.	CASSKIQGLDEQYF	TGTGCCAGTAGTAAGATACAGGGGCTCGACGAGCAGTACTTC
TRBD2	TRBV4-1	TRBJ2-5	.	CASSLLSGLQETQYF	TGCGCCAGCAGCCTTCTATCGGGACTACAAGAGACCCAGTACTTC
TRBD1	TRBV7-6	TRBJ1-6	.	CASSLAETGNSPLHF	TGTGCCAGCAGCTTAGCGGAGACAGGGAATTCACCCCTCCACTTT
.	TRBV5-1	TRBJ2-3	.	CASSLVGRSTDTQYF	TGCGCCAGCAGCTTGGTAGGGCGGAGCACAGATACGCAGTATTTT
TRBD1	TRBV5-6	TRBJ1-1	.	CASSYGTDSAFF	TGTGCCAGCAGTTATGGGACAGATTCAGCTTTCTTT